A selection of T cell receptor beta chains follows, all from one sample in a study. TCRdb independently ran MiXCR on the RT-PCR reads; one entry per CDR3 protein. The sample includes around 700,000 distinct CDR3 sequences, approximately 14% of them seen just once. The sample consisted of memory CD4+ T cells from blood. These receptors originate from a female donor in good health, serving as a healthy control. The CDR3 runs from the conserved cysteine through the conserved F or W. Each record gives: CDR3 length, D gene, J gene, V gene, clone size, CDR3 DNA, CDR3 protein. D genes are given only for firm matches. The size entry is marked missing in some rows and otherwise reads once, few, many or a size class.

14 NA TRBJ1-1 TRBV12-3/TRBV12-4 NA TGTGCCAGCAGCCGGATAGATGGGAACACTGAAGCTTTCTTT CASSRIDGNTEAFF
15 TRBD2 TRBJ2-1 TRBV6-5 many TGTGCCAGCCCGGTAGGGCTAGCGGGAGTCAATGAGCAGTTCTTC CASPVGLAGVNEQFF
14 NA TRBJ1-2 TRBV28 NA TGTGCCAGCAGTCCCTACTACAGGGTCGCTACGACGACCTTC CASSPYYRVATTTF
13 NA TRBJ1-1 TRBV6-5 few TGTGCCAGCAACCGGGGCGGGGGCACTGAAGCTTTCTTT CASNRGGGTEAFF
12 TRBD1 TRBJ1-2 TRBV7-9 NA TGTGCCAGCAGTCCCTCGGACAGGGGGTCCACCTTC CASSPSDRGSTF
15 NA TRBJ1-5 TRBV20-1 NA TGCAGTGCTAGTTGGGCGGGGGCGAGCAATCAGCCCCAGCATTTT CSASWAGASNQPQHF
17 TRBD2 TRBJ2-1 TRBV5-1 many TGCGCCAGCAGCTCAAGGGTCCTGGCGGGAGTAGTCGGTGAGCAGTTCTTC CASSSRVLAGVVGEQFF
14 TRBD2 TRBJ2-4 TRBV20-1 few TGCAGTGCTAGAGTTGGACTAGCGGGGGGTTATGAGTACTTC CSARVGLAGGYEYF
15 NA TRBJ1-1 TRBV27 few TGTGCCAGCAGACTTCGAGGGGGGGGGAACACTGAAGCTTTCTTT CASRLRGGGNTEAFF
16 NA TRBJ2-6 TRBV10-3 few TGTGCCATCAGTCGGGACTCCCTTTTAGGGGCCAACGTCCTGACTTTC CAISRDSLLGANVLTF
17 NA TRBJ2-2 TRBV7-2 NA TGTGCCAGCAGCTTAGCCCCCCAGGGTACGAACACCGGGGAGCTGTTTTTT CASSLAPQGTNTGELFF
14 NA TRBJ1-4 TRBV29-1 NA TGCAGCGTAGAAGACAGCGGTCTGAATGAAAAACTGTTTTTT CSVEDSGLNEKLFF
16 TRBD2 TRBJ2-2 TRBV7-2 many TGTGCCAGCAGCTCTCCTTCTAGCGGGAGAACCGGGGAGCTGTTTTTT CASSSPSSGRTGELFF
15 TRBD2 TRBJ2-1 TRBV24-1 few TGTGCCACCAGTGGGGGCGGGAGAGAATTGGGTGAGCAGTTCTTC CATSGGGRELGEQFF
12 TRBD1 TRBJ1-2 TRBV10-3 few TGTGCCATCAGGTCGACAGGGGATGGCTACACCTTC CAIRSTGDGYTF
16 NA TRBJ1-1 TRBV6-5 NA TGTGCCAGCAGTTACTCGAATAAGCTTGGGGGGACTGAAGCTTTCTTT CASSYSNKLGGTEAFF
13 NA TRBJ1-1 TRBV20-1 NA TGCAGTGCTAGAGAAGGCAGGGTAGGTGAAGCTTTCTTT CSAREGRVGEAFF
14 NA TRBJ1-2 TRBV20-1 NA TGCAGTGCTAGAGATCGGGCCAGTTACTATGGCTACACCTTC CSARDRASYYGYTF
14 NA TRBJ1-3 TRBV20-1 NA TGCAGTGCCAGGGACTGGAACTCTGGAAACACCATATATTTT CSARDWNSGNTIYF
14 NA TRBJ1-3 TRBV4-2 NA TGTGCCAGCAGCCACCTAGACCCTGGAAACACCATATATTTT CASSHLDPGNTIYF
13 NA TRBJ1-5 TRBV29-1 many TGCAGCGTTGTGGAGTATAGCAATCAGCCCCAGCATTTT CSVVEYSNQPQHF
15 TRBD2 TRBJ2-1 TRBV27 NA TGTGCCAGCAGTTTCTTGGGACTAGATAACAATGAGCAGTTCTTC CASSFLGLDNNEQFF
16 NA TRBJ2-1 TRBV21-1 NA TGTGCCAGCAGCAAGGGTCACTGGACCCTCTACAATGAGCAGTTCTTC CASSKGHWTLYNEQFF
14 NA TRBJ1-5 TRBV28 NA TGTGCCAGCAGTTTTTTAGACGGATATCAGCCCCAGCATTTT CASSFLDGYQPQHF
14 NA TRBJ2-1 TRBV7-7 NA TGTGCCAGCAGCCCCTCCCCTGAGGTTAGTGAGCAGTTCTTC CASSPSPEVSEQFF
15 TRBD1 TRBJ2-2 TRBV9 few TGTGCCAGCAGCGTAACAGGGGGTGACACCGGGGAGCTGTTTTTT CASSVTGGDTGELFF
14 NA TRBJ2-2 TRBV12-3/TRBV12-4 NA TGTGCCAGCAGTTTATCCGGGGTGAGCGGGGAGCTGTTTTTT CASSLSGVSGELFF
13 NA TRBJ2-5 TRBV10-3 few TGTGCCACCTCGGGGTACATGGGAGAGACCCAGTACTTC CATSGYMGETQYF